Below are 16 T cell receptor beta chains sequenced from a single sample in a study of cytomegalovirus exposure and HLA in healthy donors. The PCR ran on 60 Vbeta and 13 Jbeta primers. The repertoire was sequenced with immunoSEQ multiplex PCR; TCRdb's copy has only in-frame clones and lacks some. The sample has roughly 130,000 clones, about 80% seen once; the top ten hold over 3%. The sample was PBMCs. The origin of the receptors is a woman in her thirties or forties in good health and CMV-seronegative.

The chain joins TRBV9 to TRBJ1-4, with TRBD1 as a possible D gene (6 bases). The CDR3 length is 15 residues. Per germline, CDR1 SGDLS and CDR2 YYNGEE. Trimming took 7 bases from V and 5 from J, leaving 18 bases between them. CDR3 DNA: TGTGCCAGCGGAGGGGGGGCGGCAGAGAATGAAAAACTGTTTTTT. Amino acids: CASGGGAAENEKLFF.

The chain links TRBV4-1 to TRBJ1-4, with 9 positions matching TRBD1. This CDR3 spans 15 amino acids. The junction had 1 base not matched to a gene; V was cut back by 2 bases and J by 3 bases. The germline V gene encodes CDR1 MGHRA and CDR2 YSYEKL. The CDR3 sequence is CASSQNRGPNEKLFF. CDR3 coding DNA: TGCGCCAGCAGCCAAAACAGGGGGCCTAATGAAAAACTGTTTTTT.

This chain connects TRBV27 to TRBJ1-5; the D gene is possibly TRBD1 (5 bases). V was cut by 7 bases and J by 3 bases, with 13 bases left in between. Germline lookup yields CDR1 MNHEY and CDR2 SMNVEV (reference sequence). CDR3 length: 14 amino acids. CDR3 residues: CASKPQGDNQPQHF. In nucleotides, the CDR3 is TGTGCCAGCAAACCCCAGGGCGACAATCAGCCCCAGCATTTT.

The chain is built from TRBV27 and TRBJ2-7; the D gene is possibly TRBD2 (5 bases). V dropped 2 bases and J dropped 3 bases, with 17 bases sitting between them. CDR3 length equals 16 residues. Germline CDR1 and CDR2: MNHEY and SMNVEV (reference sequence). Written as DNA, the CDR3 is TGTGCCAGCAGTTTAGCTTCACGTGGCGGGCTCTACGAGCAGTACTTC. Translated, it gives CASSLASRGGLYEQYF.

The chain recombines TRBV7-8 with TRBJ1-5; 7 bases are a match to TRBD1. Germline CDR1 reads SGHVS; CDR2 reads FQNEAQ. The CDR3 runs to 14 residues. The V gene end was trimmed by 5 bases and the J gene end by 4 bases; junction bases not matched to a gene: 5. This chain's CDR3 is CASSPGTVNQPQHF. The CDR3 coding sequence is TGTGCCAGCAGCCCCGGGACAGTGAATCAGCCCCAGCATTTT.

This sequence joins TRBV6-5 and TRBJ1-2, with 7 nucleotides matching TRBD1. Germline V CDR1 and CDR2: MNHEY, SVGAGI. The CDR3 loop spans 13 amino acids. The V and J ends lost 2 bases and 8 bases, in that order; junction bases with no gene match: 5. As DNA, the CDR3 is TGTGCCAGCAGTTACGACAGGGCAGAGGGCTACACCTTC. Protein: CASSYDRAEGYTF.

The chain is built from TRBV18 and TRBJ2-1; 10 nucleotides match TRBD2. Germline trimming cut 3 bases from V and 5 bases from J; bases unmatched to any gene: 4. CDR1 is KGHSH and CDR2 is LQKENI in the germline V gene. This CDR3 is built from 15 residues. As DNA, the CDR3 is TGTGCCAGCTCACCGGGTAGCGGGGGGAACAATGAGCAGTTCTTC. Translated, it gives CASSPGSGGNNEQFF.

The V and J genes are TRBV11-2 and TRBJ2-2; D call uncertain. CDR3 length: 14 residues. V lost 8 bases and J lost 5, with 15 bases in between. Germline CDR1 SGHAT, CDR2 FQNNGV. This chain's CDR3 is CASCNAMVTGELFF. The CDR3 DNA reads as TGTGCCAGCTGCAATGCGATGGTGACCGGGGAGCTGTTTTTT.

The chain combines TRBV4-3 with TRBJ2-2; a possible D gene is TRBD1 (6 bases). V was pared by 0 bases and J by 6 bases, with 8 bases between. Germline V gives CDR1 LGHNA, CDR2 YSLEER. There are 14 residues in the CDR3. The CDR3 DNA reads TGCGCCAGCAGCCAAGATGGGACACCCGGGGAGCTGTTTTTT. Translating it yields CASSQDGTPGELFF.

The genes are TRBV7-3 and TRBJ1-6; 8 bases map to TRBD1. V lost 0 bases, J lost 11 bases, and 3 bases stayed unmatched. This CDR3 region has 14 residues. CDR1 is SGHTA and CDR2 is FQGTGA in the germline V gene. The DNA of the CDR3 is TGTGCCAGCAGCTTAACTTCACAGGGGGCACCCCTCCACTTT. It encodes CASSLTSQGAPLHF.

This rearrangement joins TRBV4-1 to TRBJ1-1, with TRBD1 as a possible D gene (5 bases). The V and J ends lost 4 bases and 4 bases respectively, with 13 bases between them. Germline-derived CDR1 and CDR2 are MGHRA and YSYEKL. The CDR3 has 14 amino acids. This chain's CDR3 is CASSPRPRGTEAFF. CDR3 DNA: TGCGCCAGCAGCCCCCGGCCAAGGGGCACTGAAGCTTTCTTT.

As for this clone: The germline gene is not matched at one end of the junction; a read error may be the cause. The chain is built from TRBV7-9 and TRBJ1-1; 9 bases agree with TRBD1. This CDR3 has 15 amino acids. CDR1 is SEHNR, CDR2 FQNEAQ, per germline (reference sequence). CDR3 DNA sequence: TGTGCCAGCAGCTTGGGGGGGACAGGGCGCTCTGAGGCTTTCTTT. Translated, it gives CASSLGGTGRSEAFF.

The J gene is TRBJ2-2, the V gene TRBV25-1; a weak D match, TRBD2 (5 bases). This CDR3 has 16 amino acids. Deletions cut 3 bases from V and 8 bases from J, with 19 bases between. Germline loops: CDR1 MGHDK, CDR2 SYGVNS. The chain's CDR3 is CASSDMIRSGGGELFF. CDR3 sequence (DNA): TGTGCCAGCAGTGATATGATCCGGTCCGGAGGAGGGGAGCTGTTTTTT.

This chain links TRBV5-1 with TRBJ2-2; 8 bases map to TRBD2. With V trimmed by 4 bases and J by 4 bases, 9 bases remained unmatched. This CDR3 comprises 16 residues. Per the germline V gene, CDR1 is SGHRS and CDR2 is YFSETQ. CDR3 in amino acids: CASSTRSGGGTGELFF. CDR3 coding DNA: TGCGCCAGCAGCACCCGCAGCGGGGGAGGCACCGGGGAGCTGTTTTTT.

This clone was detected only once. This chain joins TRBV28 and TRBJ2-3; D gene ambiguous. Looked up from germline, CDR1 is MDHEN and CDR2 is SYDVKM. The CDR3 sequence is 14 residues long. The germline V and J ends were trimmed by 5 bases and 0 bases, with 9 bases remaining between them. CDR3 in amino acids: CASSGQKSTDTQYF. The CDR3 bases are TGTGCCAGCAGTGGCCAGAAAAGCACAGATACGCAGTATTTT.

The chain is built from TRBV5-6 and TRBJ2-1; no clear D. Germline CDR1 SGHDT, CDR2 YYEEEE. Trimming took off 5 bases at V and 0 bases at J, with 18 bases between the two ends. CDR3 length: 17 amino acids. CDR3 sequence reads: CASSPTVPTGSYNEQFF. CDR3 DNA: TGTGCCAGCAGTCCGACTGTTCCCACGGGCTCCTACAATGAGCAGTTCTTC.